The TCR beta chain described here comes from a study of CD8 T cells in Susac syndrome. Overall study: At blood draw, Susac syndrome patients were therapy-naive, on corticosteroids, or on intravenous immunoglobulin alone. Study results and limitations: The greatest CD8+ clonal expansion in Susac occurred in TEMRA cells and in active patients. There were approximately 15 Susac-specific public clones in total CD8+ repertoires and 5 or 6 in CD8+ TEMRA repertoires.

This CDR3 spans 13 amino acids. The ends were cut back, 5 bases at V and 7 bases at J, with 16 bases in the middle. CDR1 SGHDT and CDR2 YYEEEE come from the germline V gene. It was with random hexamers that about 0.45 to 1 ug RNA was reverse transcribed. TCRdb recomputed calls from the immunoSEQ multiplex PCR reads with MiXCR, one row per CDR3 protein. The table includes under 90,000 distinct CDR3 sequences, around 93% detected once. On this clonotype: Its antigen is unidentified.

Sequenced sample: CD8+ T cells from PBMCs. This chain links TRBV5-6 with TRBJ2-7; D remains unclear. The TCR sequence derives from a human donor with Susac syndrome. Here the CDR3 DNA reads TGTGCCAGCAGGGGTTGGGTGGGGAAGGAGCAGTACTTC. Its protein is CASRGWVGKEQYF.